The clone carrying this TCR beta chain was found many times. Germline V lookup: CDR1 MDHEN, CDR2 SYDVKM. Unmatched junction bases numbered 10, after V lost 6 bases and J lost 7 bases. The CDR3 runs to 15 residues. This sample was taken from a study of T cell repertoires in cytomegalovirus infection. In TCRdb, the reads were re-called with MiXCR into one record per CDR3 protein. The sample yields about 240,000 distinct CDR3 sequences, over 9% seen once. This clonotype originated in a human donor in good health (CMV status not recorded). Some clones in this sample may be carry-over from other donors' samples. The chain is built from TRBV28 and TRBJ2-7; 12 bases align to TRBD1. Sequencing input: PBMCs. CDR3 region: CASSYRDRGRREQYF. The CDR3 nucleotides are TGTGCCAGCAGCTACCGGGACAGGGGGCGGCGAGAGCAGTACTTC.